This TCR beta chain was obtained from a study of blood T cell repertoires in COVID-19. Study at large: The origin of the acute and convalescent COVID-19 samples was the United States, Italy and Spain. In each case, the material was cDNA or gDNA derived from T cells, B-cell-depleted T cells, or PBMCs.

Source study methods: Reference gene primer amplification gave estimated nucleated cell counts. The table came from immunoSEQ multiplex PCR; TCRdb's copy has only in-frame clones and leaves some out. V and J calls plus clone size are reproduced from that table; the DNA served to infer D and trimming. The table lists around 150,000 clones, about three quarters of them singletons. This clone was observed many times. The CDR3 has 16 amino acids. V lost 4 bases, J lost 1 base, and 4 bases stayed unmatched. The germline gives CDR1 SGHKS, CDR2 YYEKEE (reference sequence). The receptor comes from a woman aged 80 or over with active or convalescent COVID-19. V is TRBV5-5 and J is TRBJ1-6; 8 bases map to TRBD1. Source material: peripheral blood. CDR3 sequence: CASSDQGASYNSPLHF. CDR3 DNA: TGTGCCAGCAGCGATCAGGGGGCTTCCTATAATTCACCCCTCCACTTT.